This TCR beta chain comes out of a study of blood T cell repertoires in COVID-19. The table came from immunoSEQ multiplex PCR; TCRdb's copy has only in-frame clones and leaves some out. Of 150,000 to 180,000 clones listed, about 88% are singletons. The CDR3 extends over 17 amino acids. With V trimmed by 3 bases and J by 2 bases, 9 bases remained unmatched. The germline V gene encodes CDR1 SGHTA and CDR2 FQGNSA. V and J are TRBV7-2 and TRBJ1-3, with 8 nucleotides matching TRBD1. Specimen: peripheral blood. This receptor was obtained from a woman in her seventies with acute or convalescent COVID-19. CDR3 loop: CASSFRSQGAPGNTIYF. CDR3 nucleotide sequence: TGTGCCAGCAGCTTTCGGTCTCAGGGGGCGCCTGGAAACACCATATATTTT.